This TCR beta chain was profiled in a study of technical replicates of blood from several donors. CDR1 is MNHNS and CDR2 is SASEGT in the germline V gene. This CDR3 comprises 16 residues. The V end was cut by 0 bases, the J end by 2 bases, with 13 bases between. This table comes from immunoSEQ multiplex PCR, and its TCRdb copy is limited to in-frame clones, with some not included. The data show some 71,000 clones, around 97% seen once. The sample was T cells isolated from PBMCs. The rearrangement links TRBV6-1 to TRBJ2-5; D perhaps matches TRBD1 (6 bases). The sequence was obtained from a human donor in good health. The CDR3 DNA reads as TGTGCCAGCAGTGAAGCACGCTCTAGGGGGCAAGAGACCCAGTACTTC. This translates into CASSEARSRGQETQYF.